The present T cell receptor beta chain was sequenced within a study of cytomegalovirus exposure and HLA in healthy donors. Study-wide results and limits: Researchers counted approximately 160 TCR beta chains as cytomegalovirus-associated. Being productive about 87% or about 30% of the time was typical of most TCR beta V segments in an earlier analysis. A later analysis reported that several of the most significant clusters appeared to be linked to common viral pathogens, among them Epstein-Barr virus.

The PCR used 60 Vbeta and 13 Jbeta primers. Generated by immunoSEQ multiplex PCR, the TCRdb table keeps only in-frame clones and is missing some. This repertoire includes some 150,000 clones. As to this clone: The antigen remains undetermined.

The CDR3 spans 13 residues. The germline V gene encodes CDR1 KGHSH and CDR2 LQKENI. V was trimmed by 4 bases and J by 4 bases, leaving 10 bases between them. This chain uses TRBV18 with TRBJ1-1; D is possibly TRBD1 (5 bases). This receptor was obtained from a woman aged 18-30 years in good health and CMV-seropositive. Sequencing input: PBMCs. CDR3 DNA sequence: TGTGCCAGCTCACAGACGGGGGGCACTGAAGCTTTCTTT. Translated: CASSQTGGTEAFF.